The 5 T cell receptor beta chains below were found in one sample sequenced in a study of shared clonotypes between healthy human individuals. Sequenced by immunoSEQ multiplex PCR; TCRdb stores in-frame clones only, minus some. The table lists 850,000 to 1,100,000 clones, approximately 80% of them singletons, with almost 0.9% in the top ten. The source material was memory CD4+ T cells from PBMCs. Subset given: CD45RA-negative fraction. All receptors derive from a man aged 18 to 29 in good health. Some clones in this sample may be carry-over from other donors' samples.

The chain couples TRBV6-1 to TRBJ2-7; D tentatively reads TRBD1 or TRBD2 (5 bases each). The germline V gene has CDR1 MNHNS and CDR2 SASEGT. The CDR3 is 14 amino acids. Trimming took off 10 bases at V and 4 bases at J, with 20 bases between the two ends. Here the CDR3 reads CANSPSGTLYEQYF. As DNA, the CDR3 is TGTGCCAACTCTCCCTCCGGGACGCTTTACGAGCAGTACTTC.

About this clone itself: Other DNA sequences in the sample encode the same CDR3. V gene TRBV5-1 combines with J gene TRBJ1-3; no firm D call. The V and J ends lost 0 bases and 7 bases respectively, with 11 bases between them. This CDR3 spans 14 amino acids. CDR1 and CDR2 (germline): SGHRS, YFSETQ. The CDR3 bases are TGCGCCAGCAGCTTGGCCGGACCCGGGAACACCATATATTTT. Protein: CASSLAGPGNTIYF.

The rearrangement joins TRBV6-5 to TRBJ1-2; D might be TRBD1 (6 bases). The germline gives CDR1 MNHEY, CDR2 SVGAGI. CDR3 size: 15 residues. V shed 9 bases and J shed 1 base, with 18 bases lying between them. CDR3 amino acids: CASGDTSRVNYGYTF. As DNA, the CDR3 is TGTGCCAGTGGGGACACAAGCCGGGTTAACTATGGCTACACCTTC.

This clone was detected only once. The chain joins TRBV6-1 to TRBJ1-5, with D possibly matching TRBD1 (6 bases). Trimming took off 4 bases at V and 4 bases at J, with 14 bases between the two ends. The CDR3 length is 15 residues. The germline CDR1 and CDR2 sequences are MNHNS and SASEGT. The CDR3 DNA follows: TGTGCCAGCAGTGCGCGGGGGGCCGGTAATCAGCCCCAGCATTTT. This codes for CASSARGAGNQPQHF.

The chain is built from TRBV14 and TRBJ1-1; weak D call: TRBD1 (5 bases). Germline assignment: CDR1 SGHDN and CDR2 FVKESK. Trimming cost V 4 bases and J 6 bases, with 15 bases left between them. CDR3 length: 14 amino acids. The CDR3 DNA reads as TGTGCCAGCAGCCTCGGGGCAGGGACCCCTGAAGCTTTCTTT. It codes for CASSLGAGTPEAFF.